This T cell receptor beta chain comes out of a study of blood T cell repertoires in COVID-19. Per the study methods: Estimated nucleated cell counts came from reference gene primer amplification. This table comes from immunoSEQ multiplex PCR, and its TCRdb copy is limited to in-frame clones, with some not included. V, J and clone size are taken as reported in that table, and D and trimming were inferred from the DNA itself. Of approximately 390,000 clones listed, 80% to 90% are singletons. Sequencing used PBMCs or T cells enriched from blood (not recorded which). The source of this sequence is a woman in her forties or fifties who had recovered from COVID-19.

The CDR3 DNA sequence: TGCGCCAGCAGCCAAGTCCGAGGTGAGGACAGGGGAAATGAAAAACTGTTTTTT. It specifies CASSQVRGEDRGNEKLFF. The chain uses TRBV4-1 and TRBJ1-4; 9 bases align to TRBD1. The CDR3 is 18 residues long. Germline assignment: CDR1 MGHRA and CDR2 YSYEKL. With 1 base clipped from V and 5 bases from J, the junction kept 11 bases outside the gene matches.